A single sample gave rise to the 22 T cell receptor beta chains below, sequenced in a study of blood T cell repertoires in COVID-19. Sequenced by immunoSEQ multiplex PCR; TCRdb stores in-frame clones only, minus some. The table records fewer than 350,000 clones, 81% of them present only once. Sequenced sample: peripheral blood. The receptors originated from an older woman with active or convalescent COVID-19.

The chain couples TRBV18 to TRBJ1-1; 9 nucleotides agree with TRBD1. The CDR3 runs 15 residues. With 6 bases clipped from V and 2 bases from J, the junction kept 7 bases outside the gene matches. Looked up from germline, CDR1 is KGHSH and CDR2 is LQKENI. The CDR3 is CASSIEQGANTEAFF. CDR3 DNA: TGTGCCAGCTCGATCGAACAGGGGGCCAACACTGAAGCTTTCTTT.

With respect to this clone: This sample also contains other DNA sequences that code for the same CDR3. J is TRBJ1-4 and V is TRBV6-4; the match to TRBD1 covers 11 bases. The CDR3 covers 15 residues. Germline CDR1 MRHNA, CDR2 SNTAGT. V lost 0 bases, J lost 7 bases, and 1 base stayed unmatched. CDR3 in amino acids: CASSDSGTGGEKLFF. CDR3 DNA sequence: TGTGCCAGCAGTGACTCAGGGACAGGGGGTGAAAAACTGTTTTTT.

V is TRBV7-3 and J is TRBJ2-3, with D possibly being TRBD2 (7 bases). V was shortened by 6 bases and J by 1 base, with 14 bases between the two germline ends. This CDR3 spans 15 amino acids. Germline V gene lookup returns CDR1 SGHTA and CDR2 FQGTGA. This CDR3 reads CASSLGGAGTDTQYF. The CDR3 DNA reads TGTGCCAGCAGTCTTGGGGGGGCTGGCACAGATACGCAGTATTTT.

The rearrangement links TRBV9 to TRBJ2-7, with 9 bases matching TRBD1. Germline-derived CDR1 and CDR2 are SGDLS and YYNGEE. J gave up 11 bases and V 2 bases, and 11 bases lay outside the gene matches. The CDR3 covers 14 residues. CDR3 sequence reads: CASSVGRDRDSKYF. CDR3 in DNA: TGTGCCAGCAGCGTTGGCCGGGACAGGGATTCTAAGTACTTC. Looking up the rest from reference TRBV9 and TRBJ2-7 gives the full variable domain: DSGVTQTPKHLITATGQRVTLRCSPRSGDLSVYWYQQSLDQGLQFLIQYYNGEERAKGNILERFSAQQFPDLHSELNLSSLELGDSALYFCASSVGRDRDSKYFGPGTRLTVT.

The chain is built from TRBV3-1 (or the pseudogene TRBV3-2) and TRBJ2-4, with a weak D call TRBD1 (5 bases). V lost 4 bases to trimming and J lost 0 bases, with 16 bases between them. Germline V gene data show CDR1 as LGHDT and CDR2 as YNNKEL (reference sequence). The CDR3 covers 17 residues. The CDR3 protein is CASSPRDSYLAKNIQYF. The CDR3 nucleotides read TGTGCCAGCAGCCCCCGAGACAGTTACCTAGCCAAAAACATTCAGTACTTC.

In DNA form, the CDR3 reads TGTGCCAGCAGCTTAGGCCAAAGCCACTCTGGAAACACCATATATTTT. Translation: CASSLGQSHSGNTIYF. The chain employs TRBV7-6 and TRBJ1-3; D gene uncertain. CDR1 SGHVS and CDR2 FNYEAQ come from the germline V gene. This CDR3 spans 16 amino acids. The V end was cut by 1 base, the J end by 0 bases, with 10 bases between.

J is TRBJ2-5 and V is TRBV5-6; the D gene is possibly TRBD2 (7 bases). CDR3 length: 14 amino acids. The V gene's germline CDR1 is SGHDT and CDR2 YYEEEE. V was pared by 2 bases and J by 4 bases, with 12 bases between. CDR3 sequence (DNA): TGTGCCAGCAGCTTACAGGGACTAATAGAGACCCAGTACTTC. This gives the protein CASSLQGLIETQYF. Supplemented by reference TRBV5-6 and TRBJ2-5, the full variable domain reads DAGVTQSPTHLIKTRGQQVTLRCSPKSGHDTVSWYQQALGQGPQFIFQYYEEEERQRGNFPDRFSGHQFPNYSSELNVNALLLGDSALYLCASSLQGLIETQYFGPGTRLLVL.

The chain is built from TRBV15 and TRBJ2-6; weak D call: TRBD1 (6 bases). Germline CDR1 is LNHNV and CDR2 is YYDKDF (reference sequence). This CDR3 is built from 17 residues. The V gene lost 1 base and the J gene lost 0 bases, with 10 bases spanning the gap. The DNA of the CDR3 is TGTGCCACCAGCAGAGTCAGGACAGTCTCTGGGGCCAACGTCCTGACTTTC. It is translated as CATSRVRTVSGANVLTF.

The V and J genes are TRBV6-2 or TRBV6-3 and TRBJ1-5, with TRBD1 identical over 9 bases. The CDR3 totals 18 residues. V was clipped by 6 bases and J by 5 bases; unmatched bases: 17. Germline CDR1 reads MNHEY; CDR2 reads SVGEGT. The CDR3 DNA follows: TGTGCCAGCAGCACGGACAGGGGAAGTGGGTTGGGGGATCAGCCCCAGCATTTT. This encodes CASSTDRGSGLGDQPQHF.

The rearrangement uses TRBV25-1 and TRBJ1-2; D is unresolved. Germline V CDR1 and CDR2: MGHDK, SYGVNS. The CDR3 is 15 amino acids. With 6 bases removed from V and 4 bases from J, the gap between germline ends came to 18 bases. This CDR3 reads CASSLSGWVSYGYTF. CDR3 DNA: TGTGCCAGCAGCCTTTCCGGGTGGGTCTCCTATGGCTACACCTTC.

The J gene is TRBJ1-5, the V gene TRBV29-1; 7 bases align to TRBD1. Germline V gene data show CDR1 as SQVTM and CDR2 as ANQGSEA. The CDR3 has 12 amino acids. V dropped 4 bases and J dropped 10; count of bases not matched to a gene: 7. Here the CDR3 DNA reads TGCAGCGTTGGACAGGGACGTCCTCCCCAGCATTTT. It encodes CSVGQGRPPQHF. Based on the CDR3 plus reference TRBV29-1 and TRBJ1-5, the full variable domain is SAVISQKPSRDICQRGTSLTIQCQVDSQVTMMFWYRQQPGQSLTLIATANQGSEATYESGFVIDKFPISRPNLTFSTLTVSNMSPEDSSIYLCSVGQGRPPQHFGDGTRLSIL.

The chain has TRBV11-3 and TRBJ2-2; maybe TRBD1 (5 bases). Trimming took off 0 bases at V and 7 bases at J, with 6 bases between the two ends. This CDR3 spans 13 amino acids. Germline lookup yields CDR1 SGHNT and CDR2 YENEEA. CDR3 protein: CASSLEGDGELFF. DNA for the CDR3: TGTGCCAGCAGCTTAGAAGGGGACGGGGAGCTGTTTTTT.

The gene calls are TRBV2 and TRBJ1-1; no clear D. Germline V gene data show CDR1 as SNHLY and CDR2 as FYNNEI. CDR3 length: 15 residues. V was trimmed by 4 bases and J by 0 bases, leaving 12 bases between them. CDR3 amino acids: CASSGAPTMNTEAFF. CDR3 nucleotides: TGTGCCAGCAGTGGGGCCCCGACTATGAACACTGAAGCTTTCTTT.

The chain combines TRBV7-9 with TRBJ1-1; 7 bases are a match to TRBD1. Germline V gene lookup returns CDR1 SEHNR and CDR2 FQNEAQ (reference sequence). This CDR3 comprises 15 residues. V trimming: 5 bases; J trimming: 5 bases; junction bases outside the gene matches: 11. Here the CDR3 DNA reads TGTGCCAGCAGCGTGCACAGGGGAGGTGGGACTGAAGCTTTCTTT. Encoded protein: CASSVHRGGGTEAFF.

This chain connects TRBV6-6 to TRBJ2-5, with 8 positions matching TRBD1. The CDR3 covers 13 residues. Per germline, CDR1 MNHNY and CDR2 SVGAGI (reference sequence). V lost 8 bases to trimming and J lost 4 bases; unmatched junction nucleotides: 6. Here the CDR3 reads CASQGAPPETQYF. CDR3 in DNA: TGTGCCAGCCAGGGGGCGCCCCCAGAGACCCAGTACTTC.

The chain uses TRBV5-6 and TRBJ1-4; tentatively, D is TRBD1 (6 bases). Germline lookup yields CDR1 SGHDT and CDR2 YYEEEE. The V end lost 4 bases, the J end lost 8 bases, and 9 bases lay between the germline ends. This CDR3 region has 12 residues. The CDR3 sequence is CASSLQGEKLFF. The CDR3 nucleotides read TGTGCCAGCAGCCTCCAGGGGGAAAAACTGTTTTTT.

The chain carries TRBV20-1 and TRBJ1-6, with D possibly being TRBD1 (5 bases). The CDR3 totals 14 residues. Germline V gene sequence: CDR1 DFQATT, CDR2 SNEGSKA (reference sequence). V was clipped by 3 bases and J by 11 bases, with 17 bases between them. The CDR3 nucleotides read TGCAGTGCTAGTCCCCGGGGGGGGAGGACACCCCTCCACTTT. Its protein product is CSASPRGGRTPLHF.

The chain has TRBV19 and TRBJ1-4, with a possible D match to TRBD1 (6 bases). Trimming pared 5 bases from V and 0 bases from J, leaving 10 bases between. Per the germline V gene, CDR1 is LNHDA and CDR2 is SQIVND (reference sequence). CDR3 length: 15 amino acids. This CDR3 is CASSSWTATNEKLFF. The CDR3 region has the DNA TGTGCCAGTAGTTCGTGGACAGCAACTAATGAAAAACTGTTTTTT.

The genes are TRBV5-1 and TRBJ2-5, with D perhaps TRBD2 (7 bases). Germline V gene lookup returns CDR1 SGHRS and CDR2 YFSETQ. This CDR3 region has 15 residues. Trimming removed 7 bases at V and 5 bases at J, with 21 bases between. The CDR3 reads CASYKLPGGRETQYF. Written as DNA, the CDR3 is TGCGCCAGCTATAAGCTACCGGGGGGCCGGGAGACCCAGTACTTC.

The chain combines TRBV27 with TRBJ1-2; D might be TRBD1 (5 bases). This CDR3 contains 16 residues. CDR1 is MNHEY and CDR2 is SMNVEV in the germline V gene (reference sequence). The germline V and J ends were trimmed by 0 bases and 4 bases, with 15 bases remaining between them. The CDR3 nucleotides are TGTGCCAGCAGTTTATCGCGGGGGGGATCCCTCTATGGCTACACCTTC. Amino acids: CASSLSRGGSLYGYTF.

The chain uses TRBV11-2 and TRBJ2-7; TRBD1 matches 7 bases. Germline CDR1 and CDR2: SGHAT and FQNNGV. The CDR3 loop spans 13 amino acids. V lost 5 bases to trimming and J lost 2 bases; unmatched junction nucleotides: 3. CDR3 residues: CASSLDRPYEQYF. CDR3 bases: TGTGCCAGCAGCCTGGACAGGCCCTACGAGCAGTACTTC.

The gene calls are TRBV18 and TRBJ2-7; perhaps TRBD1 as D (6 bases). Germline lookup yields CDR1 KGHSH and CDR2 LQKENI. The CDR3 loop spans 15 amino acids. Between the trimmed V and J ends, which lost 0 bases and 2 bases, there was a span of 11 bases. The CDR3 region is CASSPPGHRTYEQYF. For the CDR3, the DNA is TGTGCCAGCTCACCACCGGGACATCGTACCTACGAGCAGTACTTC.